This entry lists 25 T cell receptor beta chains sequenced from one sample in a study of human T cells and chemical hapten exposure. Unfractionated whole blood yielded total RNA. Each CDR3 protein is one row after TCRdb ran MiXCR on the 5' RACE reads. The top ten hold 2.5% to 3.5% of the sample, which has 95,000 to 120,000 distinct CDR3 sequences, roughly 18% seen once. The receptors shown here come from a human donor in good health.

This sequence joins TRBV29-1 and TRBJ2-7; 7 nucleotides align to TRBD2. The V and J ends lost 7 bases and 2 bases, in that order; junction bases with no gene match: 17. Germline lookup yields CDR1 SQVTM and CDR2 ANQGSEA. The CDR3 length is 16 residues. The CDR3, as DNA: TGCAGCGCGACCCTAACTAGCGCGCTATCTACCTACGAGCAGTACTTC. Encoded protein: CSATLTSALSTYEQYF.

There are a few counts of this clonotype. The chain uses TRBV28 and TRBJ1-1; 7 bases agree with TRBD1. Germline V CDR1 and CDR2: MDHEN, SYDVKM. V lost 2 bases and J lost 11; bases outside the gene matches: 5. This CDR3 comprises 12 residues. CDR3 loop: CASSLPGGRAFF. In nucleotides, the CDR3 is TGTGCCAGCAGTTTACCAGGGGGTCGCGCTTTCTTT.

The chain links TRBV10-3 to TRBJ1-6; no clear D. Germline V gives CDR1 ENHRY, CDR2 SYGVKD. The CDR3 consists of 14 residues. Trimming pared 0 bases from V and 5 bases from J, leaving 5 bases between. The CDR3 nucleotides read TGTGCCATCAGTGAGTCGAACGATAATTCACCCCTCCACTTT. Its translation is CAISESNDNSPLHF.

This clonotype turned up a few times. The V call is TRBV4-1, the J call TRBJ2-5; TRBD2 might be the D (5 bases). Germline CDR1 MGHRA, CDR2 YSYEKL. The ends were cut back, 3 bases at V and 0 bases at J, with 8 bases in the middle. The CDR3 sequence is 14 residues long. The CDR3 DNA follows: TGCGCCAGCAGCCAGGGGAGCCACCAAGAGACCCAGTACTTC. This codes for CASSQGSHQETQYF.

This clonotype was counted only a few times. This chain uses TRBV20-1 with TRBJ2-7; a weak D match, TRBD2 (6 bases). The germline V and J ends were trimmed by 3 bases and 3 bases, with 15 bases remaining between them. The CDR3 totals 14 residues. Looked up from germline, CDR1 is DFQATT and CDR2 is SNEGSKA (reference sequence). The CDR3 is CSASSGVFDYEQYF. The CDR3 DNA reads as TGCAGTGCTAGCTCGGGGGTTTTTGACTACGAGCAGTACTTC.

The V call is TRBV6-5, the J call TRBJ2-1, with 8 bases aligning to TRBD2. From germline, CDR1 is MNHEY and CDR2 SVGAGI. The V gene end was trimmed by 3 bases and the J gene end by 7 bases; junction bases not matched to a gene: 8. The CDR3 length is 15 residues. This CDR3 reads CASSYREAGGNEQFF. CDR3 nucleotides: TGTGCCAGCAGTTATAGGGAGGCGGGGGGTAATGAGCAGTTCTTC.

The chain is built from TRBV12-3 or TRBV12-4 and TRBJ2-4; TRBD1 aligns across 8 bases. CDR3 size: 22 residues. V gave up 7 bases and J gave up 0 bases; unmatched junction bases: 26. CDR3 in amino acids: CASTHRGTETGSWAPAKNIQYF. The CDR3 DNA reads as TGTGCCAGCACCCACAGGGGGACGGAGACGGGGAGTTGGGCCCCAGCCAAAAACATTCAGTACTTC.

The chain has TRBV15 and TRBJ2-1, with D perhaps matching TRBD2 (5 bases). CDR1 is LNHNV, CDR2 YYDKDF, per germline (reference sequence). This CDR3 has 14 residues. With 5 bases removed from V and 0 bases from J, the gap between germline ends came to 8 bases. The CDR3 DNA reads as TGTGCCACCAGCGAGGGCCCCTCCTACAATGAGCAGTTCTTC. Protein: CATSEGPSYNEQFF.

The gene calls are TRBV9 and TRBJ2-1; 9 bases map to TRBD1. Germline CDR1 SGDLS, CDR2 YYNGEE. This CDR3 spans 15 amino acids. Trimming removed 1 base from V and 10 bases from J; junction bases left unmatched: 9. CDR3 sequence: CASSVSRGTGKEQFF. For the CDR3, the DNA is TGTGCCAGCAGCGTAAGTCGGGGGACAGGGAAGGAGCAGTTCTTC.

CDR3 coding DNA: TGCGCCAGCAGCTTGCATCTAGCTGTGGCAGATACGCAGTATTTT. This gives the protein CASSLHLAVADTQYF. The chain is built from TRBV5-1 and TRBJ2-3; D perhaps matches TRBD2 (5 bases). Germline V lookup: CDR1 SGHRS, CDR2 YFSETQ. V lost 1 base, J lost 4 bases, and 13 bases lay in between. The CDR3 totals 15 residues. The full variable domain, in which reference TRBV5-1 and TRBJ2-3 provide the parts outside the CDR3, is KAGVTQTPRYLIKTRGQQVTLSCSPISGHRSVSWYQQTPGQGLQFLFEYFSETQRNKGNFPGRFSGRQFSNSRSEMNVSTLELGDSALYLCASSLHLAVADTQYFGPGTRLTVL.

CDR3 residues: CASSSPTRSTDTQYF. CDR3 in DNA: TGTGCCAGCAGCTCCCCCACGCGGAGCACAGATACGCAGTATTTT. This chain connects TRBV7-6 to TRBJ2-3; D gene unclear. The germline V and J ends were trimmed by 4 bases and 0 bases, with 11 bases remaining between them. CDR3 length equals 15 residues. Germline CDR1 and CDR2: SGHVS and FNYEAQ. The full variable domain, in which reference TRBV7-6 and TRBJ2-3 provide the parts outside the CDR3, is GAGVSQSPRYKVTKRGQDVALRCDPISGHVSLYWYRQALGQGPEFLTYFNYEAQQDKSGLPNDRFSAERPEGSISTLTIQRTEQRDSAMYRCASSSPTRSTDTQYFGPGTRLTVL.

The table lists this clonotype with a few counts. The chain uses TRBV9 and TRBJ2-5, with 7 bases fitting TRBD2. Trimming removed 4 bases from V and 1 base from J; junction bases left unmatched: 4. From germline, CDR1 is SGDLS and CDR2 YYNGEE. The CDR3 contains 14 residues. The CDR3 sequence: CASSLSGIQETQYF. The CDR3 DNA is TGTGCCAGCAGCCTGAGCGGGATCCAAGAGACCCAGTACTTC.

This clonotype has only a few counts. This chain uses TRBV20-1 with TRBJ1-2; no reliable D call. Trimming pared 6 bases from V and 6 bases from J, leaving 8 bases between. The CDR3 sequence is 10 residues long. The germline CDR1 and CDR2 sequences are DFQATT and SNEGSKA (reference sequence). The DNA of the CDR3 is TGCAGTGCCCTCCGTGATGGCTACACCTTC. It yields the protein CSALRDGYTF.

This clonotype was seen ten or more times. The chain uses TRBV28 and TRBJ2-7; D is unclear. Germline CDR1 is MDHEN and CDR2 is SYDVKM. The CDR3 has 12 amino acids. Trimming shortened V by 5 bases and J by 3 bases, and 8 bases separated the two germline ends. CDR3 nucleotide sequence: TGTGCCAGCAGTCCTCCGTACTACGAGCAGTACTTC. Translated: CASSPPYYEQYF. Variable domain in full (rest from reference TRBV28 and TRBJ2-7): DVKVTQSSRYLVKRTGEKVFLECVQDMDHENMFWYRQDPGLGLRLIYFSYDVKMKEKGDIPEGYSVSREKKERFSLILESASTNQTSMYLCASSPPYYEQYFGPGTRLTVT.

V and J are TRBV28 and TRBJ1-5, with 10 bases identical to TRBD1. This CDR3 contains 17 residues. The germline V gene has CDR1 MDHEN and CDR2 SYDVKM. V shed 0 bases, J shed 1 base, and the junction held 3 bases outside the gene matches. In DNA form, the CDR3 reads TGTGCCAGCAGTTTATGGGGGACAGGGGTGAGCAATCAGCCCCAGCATTTT. Translation: CASSLWGTGVSNQPQHF. Full variable domain (outside the CDR3, taken from reference TRBV28 and TRBJ1-5): DVKVTQSSRYLVKRTGEKVFLECVQDMDHENMFWYRQDPGLGLRLIYFSYDVKMKEKGDIPEGYSVSREKKERFSLILESASTNQTSMYLCASSLWGTGVSNQPQHFGDGTRLSIL.

This rearrangement joins TRBV10-3 to TRBJ2-7, with D tentatively TRBD2 (5 bases). This CDR3 spans 15 amino acids. Trimming took off 2 bases at V and 2 bases at J, with 13 bases between the two ends. Per germline, CDR1 ENHRY and CDR2 SYGVKD. In DNA form, the CDR3 reads TGTGCCATCAGTGAGGGGGAATCCGGGACCTACGAGCAGTACTTC. Translating gives CAISEGESGTYEQYF.

DNA of the CDR3: TGCAGCGTTGAGGCCTATCAAGAGACCCAGTACTTC. As protein: CSVEAYQETQYF. The rearrangement links TRBV29-1 to TRBJ2-5; D remains unclear. CDR3 length: 12 amino acids. Trimming removed 3 bases from V and 2 bases from J, with 7 bases in between. Germline loops: CDR1 SQVTM, CDR2 ANQGSEA.

The chain carries TRBV20-1 and TRBJ2-3, with TRBD2 identical over 10 bases. After removal of 2 bases from V and 3 bases from J, the junction contained 5 bases not matched to a gene. The CDR3 has 15 amino acids. In germline, CDR1 is DFQATT, CDR2 SNEGSKA (reference sequence). The CDR3 sequence is CSARLAGVLTDTQYF. CDR3 DNA: TGCAGTGCTAGACTAGCGGGAGTACTAACAGATACGCAGTATTTT.

V usage is TRBV12-3 or TRBV12-4 and J usage is TRBJ1-5; 10 bases agree with TRBD1. V dropped 3 bases and J dropped 5; count of bases not matched to a gene: 4. The CDR3 runs 15 residues. CDR3 region: CASSFETGGHQPQHF. The CDR3 region has the DNA TGTGCCAGCAGTTTCGAGACAGGGGGCCATCAGCCCCAGCATTTT.

This clonotype was seen a few times. This chain connects TRBV7-9 to TRBJ2-1, with 9 bases aligning to TRBD1. Germline loops: CDR1 SEHNR, CDR2 FQNEAQ (reference sequence). J was trimmed by 1 base and V by 5 bases; bases with no gene match: 24. The CDR3 has 22 residues. CDR3 in amino acids: CASSPVGTGGAAKRGSYNEQFF. The DNA of the CDR3 is TGTGCCAGCAGCCCCGTGGGTACAGGGGGCGCTGCAAAGCGGGGTTCCTACAATGAGCAGTTCTTC.

The J gene is TRBJ2-2, the V gene TRBV19, with 11 bases that match TRBD2. J gave up 2 bases and V 6 bases, and 2 bases lay outside the gene matches. From germline, CDR1 is LNHDA and CDR2 SQIVND (reference sequence). The CDR3 runs to 15 residues. CDR3: CASRGLAANTGELFF. CDR3 nucleotide sequence: TGTGCCAGTAGGGGACTAGCGGCTAACACCGGGGAGCTGTTTTTT. The whole variable domain, remainder taken from reference TRBV19 and TRBJ2-2, is DGGITQSPKYLFRKEGQNVTLSCEQNLNHDAMYWYRQDPGQGLRLIYYSQIVNDFQKGDIAEGYSVSREKKESFPLTVTSAQKNPTAFYLCASRGLAANTGELFFGEGSRLTVL.

This chain joins TRBV18 and TRBJ2-1; 8 bases agree with TRBD2. The CDR3 totals 17 residues. The V gene's germline CDR1 is KGHSH and CDR2 LQKENI. V dropped 3 bases and J dropped 9; count of bases not matched to a gene: 16. The CDR3 loop reads CASSPLRSGLVSGEQFF. Written as DNA, the CDR3 is TGTGCCAGCTCACCCTTAAGATCGGGACTAGTTAGTGGTGAGCAGTTCTTC.

This clonotype was seen a handful of times. The chain employs TRBV5-5 and TRBJ2-7; TRBD1 or TRBD2 may be the D gene (6 bases each). The length of the CDR3 is 12 residues. Germline CDR1 is SGHKS and CDR2 is YYEKEE (reference sequence). Deletions cut 2 bases from V and 7 bases from J, with 10 bases between. CDR3 nucleotide sequence: TGTGCCAGCAGCTTCGGGGGCGGGGAGCAGTACTTC. This translates into CASSFGGGEQYF. Together with reference TRBV5-5 and TRBJ2-7, the CDR3 gives the full variable domain: DAGVTQSPTHLIKTRGQQVTLRCSPISGHKSVSWYQQVLGQGPQFIFQYYEKEERGRGNFPDRFSARQFPNYSSELNVNALLLGDSALYLCASSFGGGEQYFGPGTRLTVT.

CDR3 sequence: CASSQVFETQYF. The CDR3 DNA is TGTGCCAGCAGCCAGGTCTTCGAGACCCAGTACTTC. V gene TRBV14 combines with J gene TRBJ2-5; D gene unclear. The V gene lost 3 bases and the J gene lost 5 bases, with 7 bases spanning the gap. CDR3 length: 12 amino acids. Germline V CDR1 and CDR2: SGHDN, FVKESK.

The chain has TRBV6-6 and TRBJ1-2; TRBD1 matches at 9 bases. The CDR3 has 15 residues. Germline CDR1 MNHNY, CDR2 SVGAGI (reference sequence). After removal of 4 bases from V and 9 bases from J, the junction contained 12 bases not matched to a gene. This CDR3 is CASSSVRTGDQSYTF. In DNA, the CDR3 is TGTGCCAGCAGTTCTGTTAGGACAGGGGATCAGAGCTACACCTTC.